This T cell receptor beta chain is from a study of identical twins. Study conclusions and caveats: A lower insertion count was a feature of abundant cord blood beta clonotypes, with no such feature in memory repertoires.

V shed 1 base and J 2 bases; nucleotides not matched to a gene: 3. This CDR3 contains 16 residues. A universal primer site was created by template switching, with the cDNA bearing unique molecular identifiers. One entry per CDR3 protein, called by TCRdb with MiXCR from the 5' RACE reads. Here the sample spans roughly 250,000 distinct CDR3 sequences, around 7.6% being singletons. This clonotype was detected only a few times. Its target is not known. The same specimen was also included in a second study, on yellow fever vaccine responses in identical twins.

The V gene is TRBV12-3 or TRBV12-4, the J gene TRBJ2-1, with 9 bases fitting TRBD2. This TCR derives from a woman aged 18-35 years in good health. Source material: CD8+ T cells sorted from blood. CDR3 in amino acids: CASSLVSSGAYNEQFF. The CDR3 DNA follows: TGTGCCAGCAGTTTAGTATCTAGCGGGGCCTACAATGAGCAGTTCTTC.